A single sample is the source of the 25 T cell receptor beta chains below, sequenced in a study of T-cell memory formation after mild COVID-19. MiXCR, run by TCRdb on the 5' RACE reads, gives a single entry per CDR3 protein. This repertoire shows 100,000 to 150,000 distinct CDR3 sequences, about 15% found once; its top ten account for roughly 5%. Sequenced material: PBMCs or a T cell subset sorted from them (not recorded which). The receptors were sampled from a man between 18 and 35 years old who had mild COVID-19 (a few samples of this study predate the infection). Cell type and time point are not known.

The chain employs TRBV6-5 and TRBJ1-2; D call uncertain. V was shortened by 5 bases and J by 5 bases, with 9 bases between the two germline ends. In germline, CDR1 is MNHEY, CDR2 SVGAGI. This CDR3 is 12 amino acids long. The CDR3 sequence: CASSTQTYGYTF. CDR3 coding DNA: TGTGCCAGCAGTACACAAACATATGGCTACACCTTC.

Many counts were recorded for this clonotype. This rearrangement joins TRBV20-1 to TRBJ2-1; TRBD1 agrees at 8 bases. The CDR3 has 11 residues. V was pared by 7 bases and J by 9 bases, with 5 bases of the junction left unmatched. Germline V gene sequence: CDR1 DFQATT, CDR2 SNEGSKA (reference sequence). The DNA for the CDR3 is TGCAGTGGGCAGGGGGCGTCTGAGCAGTTCTTC. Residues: CSGQGASEQFF.

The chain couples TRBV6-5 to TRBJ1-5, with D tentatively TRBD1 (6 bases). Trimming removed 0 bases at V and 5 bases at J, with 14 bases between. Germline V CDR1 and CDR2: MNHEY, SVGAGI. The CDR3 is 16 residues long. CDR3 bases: TGTGCCAGCAGTTACTCGGATTGGACAGAAGATCAGCCCCAGCATTTT. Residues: CASSYSDWTEDQPQHF.

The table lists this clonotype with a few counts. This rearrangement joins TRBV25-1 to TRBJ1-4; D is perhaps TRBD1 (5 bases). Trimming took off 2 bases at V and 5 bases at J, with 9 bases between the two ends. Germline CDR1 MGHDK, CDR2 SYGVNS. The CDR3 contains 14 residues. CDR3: CASSEQGLNEKLFF. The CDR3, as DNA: TGTGCCAGCAGTGAACAGGGTCTCAATGAAAAACTGTTTTTT.

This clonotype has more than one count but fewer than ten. CDR3 coding DNA: TGTGCCAGCAGCACGAGCGGGTCCGGATATGGCTACACCTTC. Its protein is CASSTSGSGYGYTF. The chain couples TRBV28 to TRBJ1-2; D unclear. V lost 6 bases and J lost 5, with 16 bases in between. The CDR3 extends over 14 amino acids. Germline lookup yields CDR1 MDHEN and CDR2 SYDVKM.

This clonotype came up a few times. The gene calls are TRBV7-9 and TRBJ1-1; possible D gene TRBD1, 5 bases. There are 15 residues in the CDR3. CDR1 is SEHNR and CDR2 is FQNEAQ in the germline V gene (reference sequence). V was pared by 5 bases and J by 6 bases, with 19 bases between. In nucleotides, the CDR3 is TGTGCCAGCAGCCCCCAGCTTGGGGACGTGGCTGAAGCTTTCTTT. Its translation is CASSPQLGDVAEAFF.

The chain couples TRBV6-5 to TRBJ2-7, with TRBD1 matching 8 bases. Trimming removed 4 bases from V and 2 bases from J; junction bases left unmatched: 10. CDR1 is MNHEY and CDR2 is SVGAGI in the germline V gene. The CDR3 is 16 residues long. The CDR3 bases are TGTGCCAGCAGTTCACGTGGACAGGGCGATCCCTACGAGCAGTACTTC. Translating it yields CASSSRGQGDPYEQYF.

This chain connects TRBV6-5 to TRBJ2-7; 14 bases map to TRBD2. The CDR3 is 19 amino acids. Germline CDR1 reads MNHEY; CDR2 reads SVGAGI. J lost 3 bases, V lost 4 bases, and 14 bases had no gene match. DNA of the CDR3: TGTGCCAGCAGTTCTAGGTACCTGGCGGGACTAGCGGGGGACTACGAGCAGTACTTC. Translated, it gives CASSSRYLAGLAGDYEQYF.

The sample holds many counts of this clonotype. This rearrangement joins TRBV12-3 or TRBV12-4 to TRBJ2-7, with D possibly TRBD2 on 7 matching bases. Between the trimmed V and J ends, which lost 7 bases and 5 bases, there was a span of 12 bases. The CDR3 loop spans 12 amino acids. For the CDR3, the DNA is TGTGCCAGCACGTGGGGGGGCAACGAGCAGTACTTC. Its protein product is CASTWGGNEQYF.

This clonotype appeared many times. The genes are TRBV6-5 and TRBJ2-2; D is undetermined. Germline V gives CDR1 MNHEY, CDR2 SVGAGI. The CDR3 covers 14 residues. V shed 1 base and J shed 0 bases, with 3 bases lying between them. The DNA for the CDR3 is TGTGCCAGCAGTTACTGGTCGAACACCGGGGAGCTGTTTTTT. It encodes CASSYWSNTGELFF.

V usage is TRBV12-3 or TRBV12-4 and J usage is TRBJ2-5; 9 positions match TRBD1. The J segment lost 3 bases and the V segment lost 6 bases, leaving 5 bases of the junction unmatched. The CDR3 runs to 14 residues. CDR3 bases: TGTGCCAGCAGGAACAGGGACAGGGAAGAGACCCAGTACTTC. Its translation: CASRNRDREETQYF.

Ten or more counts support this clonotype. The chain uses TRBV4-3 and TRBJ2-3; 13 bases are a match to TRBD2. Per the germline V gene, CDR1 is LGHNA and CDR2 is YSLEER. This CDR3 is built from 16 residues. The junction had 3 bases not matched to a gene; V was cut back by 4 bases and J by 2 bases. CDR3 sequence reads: CASSPGLAGATDTQYF. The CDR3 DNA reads TGCGCCAGCAGCCCTGGACTAGCGGGGGCCACAGATACGCAGTATTTT.

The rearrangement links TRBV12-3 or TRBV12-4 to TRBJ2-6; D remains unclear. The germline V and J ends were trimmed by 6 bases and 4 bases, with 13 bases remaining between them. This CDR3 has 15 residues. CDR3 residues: CASSETATGANVLTF. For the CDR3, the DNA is TGTGCCAGCAGCGAAACAGCGACAGGGGCCAACGTCCTGACTTTC.

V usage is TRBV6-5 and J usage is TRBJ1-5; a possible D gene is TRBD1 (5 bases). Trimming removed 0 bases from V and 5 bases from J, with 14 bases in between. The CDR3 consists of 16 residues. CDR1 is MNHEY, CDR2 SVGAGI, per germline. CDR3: CASSYSKRGGDQPQHF. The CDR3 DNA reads TGTGCCAGCAGTTACTCGAAGAGGGGAGGGGATCAGCCCCAGCATTTT.

The CDR3 reads CASSLDVREAQYF. CDR3 DNA: TGTGCCAGCAGCTTAGATGTCAGGGAGGCGCAGTATTTT. V is TRBV7-2 and J is TRBJ2-3, with D perhaps TRBD2 (6 bases). CDR1 SGHTA and CDR2 FQGNSA come from the germline V gene. Trimming took 1 base from V and 10 from J, leaving 12 bases between them. The CDR3 is 13 residues long.

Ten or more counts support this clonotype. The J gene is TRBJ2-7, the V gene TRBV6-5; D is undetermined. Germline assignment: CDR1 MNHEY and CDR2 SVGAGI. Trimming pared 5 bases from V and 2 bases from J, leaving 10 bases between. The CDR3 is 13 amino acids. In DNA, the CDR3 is TGTGCCAGCAGTAAGGATGTTCCCTACGAGCAGTACGTC. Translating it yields CASSKDVPYEQYV.

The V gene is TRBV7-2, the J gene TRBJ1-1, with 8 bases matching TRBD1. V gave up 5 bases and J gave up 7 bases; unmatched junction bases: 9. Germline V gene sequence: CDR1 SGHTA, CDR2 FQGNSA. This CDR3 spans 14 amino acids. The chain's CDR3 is CASSPHRGNVEAFF. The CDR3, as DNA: TGTGCCAGCAGCCCGCACAGGGGGAATGTTGAAGCTTTCTTT.

The CDR3 nucleotides are TGTGCCAGCACGAAGACAGGGAGTGGTACTGAAGCTTTCTTT. Amino acid sequence: CASTKTGSGTEAFF. This chain links TRBV6-5 with TRBJ1-1; 7 bases are shared with TRBD1. V shed 7 bases and J 5 bases; nucleotides not matched to a gene: 10. The CDR3 runs to 14 residues. The germline V gene has CDR1 MNHEY and CDR2 SVGAGI.

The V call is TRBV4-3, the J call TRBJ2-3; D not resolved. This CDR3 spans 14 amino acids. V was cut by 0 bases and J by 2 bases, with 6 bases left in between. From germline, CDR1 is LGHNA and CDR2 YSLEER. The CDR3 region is CASSQEPNTDTQYF. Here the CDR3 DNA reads TGCGCCAGCAGCCAAGAACCAAACACAGATACGCAGTATTTT.

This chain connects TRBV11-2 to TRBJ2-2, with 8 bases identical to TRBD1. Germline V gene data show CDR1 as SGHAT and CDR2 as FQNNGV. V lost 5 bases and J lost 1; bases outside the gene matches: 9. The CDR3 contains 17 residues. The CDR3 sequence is CASSPGGWTKNTGELFF. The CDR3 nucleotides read TGTGCCAGCAGCCCAGGGGGCTGGACAAAGAACACCGGGGAGCTGTTTTTT.

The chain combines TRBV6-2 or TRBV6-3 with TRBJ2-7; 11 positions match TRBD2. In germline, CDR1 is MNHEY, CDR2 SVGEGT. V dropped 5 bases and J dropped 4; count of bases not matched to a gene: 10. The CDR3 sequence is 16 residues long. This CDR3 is CASSPAGTSGQYEQYF. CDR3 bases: TGTGCCAGCAGTCCGGCAGGGACTAGCGGCCAATACGAGCAGTACTTC.

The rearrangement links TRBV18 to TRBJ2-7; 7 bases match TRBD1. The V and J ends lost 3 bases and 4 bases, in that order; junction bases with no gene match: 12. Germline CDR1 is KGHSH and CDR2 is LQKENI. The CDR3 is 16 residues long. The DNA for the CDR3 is TGTGCCAGCTCACCCCTAAGAGTAGGGGGCTTATACGAGCAGTACGTC. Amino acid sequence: CASSPLRVGGLYEQYV.

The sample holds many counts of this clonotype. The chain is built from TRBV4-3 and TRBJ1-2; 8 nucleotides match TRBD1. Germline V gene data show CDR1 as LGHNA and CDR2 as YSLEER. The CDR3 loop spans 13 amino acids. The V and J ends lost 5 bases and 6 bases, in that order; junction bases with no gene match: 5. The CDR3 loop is CASSSRTGNGYTF. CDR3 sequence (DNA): TGCGCCAGCAGCTCCCGGACAGGGAATGGCTACACCTTC.

CDR3 sequence: CASRSGGGLNTEAFF. CDR3 in DNA: TGTGCCAGTAGATCCGGAGGAGGGCTGAACACTGAAGCTTTCTTT. J is TRBJ1-1 and V is TRBV19; D is unclear. This CDR3 is built from 15 residues. V lost 6 bases, J lost 0 bases, and 14 bases lay in between. Germline assignment: CDR1 LNHDA and CDR2 SQIVND (reference sequence).

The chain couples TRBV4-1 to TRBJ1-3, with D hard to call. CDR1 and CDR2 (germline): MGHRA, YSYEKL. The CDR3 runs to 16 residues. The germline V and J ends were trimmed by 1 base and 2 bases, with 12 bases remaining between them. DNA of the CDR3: TGCGCCAGCAGCCAAGCCGCCGTGGATGCTGGAAACACCATATATTTT. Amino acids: CASSQAAVDAGNTIYF.